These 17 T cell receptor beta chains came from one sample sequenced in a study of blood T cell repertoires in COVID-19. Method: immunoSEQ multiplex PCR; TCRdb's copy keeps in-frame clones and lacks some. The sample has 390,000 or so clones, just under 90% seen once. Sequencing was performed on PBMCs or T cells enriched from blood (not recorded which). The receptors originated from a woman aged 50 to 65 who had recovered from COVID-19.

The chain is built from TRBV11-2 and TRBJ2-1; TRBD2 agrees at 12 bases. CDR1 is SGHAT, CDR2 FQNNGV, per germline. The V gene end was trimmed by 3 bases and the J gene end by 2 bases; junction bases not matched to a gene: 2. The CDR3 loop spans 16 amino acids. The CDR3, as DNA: TGTGCCAGCAGCTTTCCTAGCGGGGGGGCCTACAATGAGCAGTTCTTC. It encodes CASSFPSGGAYNEQFF.

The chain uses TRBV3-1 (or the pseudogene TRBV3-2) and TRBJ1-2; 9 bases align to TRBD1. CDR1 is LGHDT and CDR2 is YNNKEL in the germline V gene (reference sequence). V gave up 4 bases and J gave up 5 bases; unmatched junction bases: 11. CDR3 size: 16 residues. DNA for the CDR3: TGTGCCAGCAGCCGGGTTACCGGGACAGGGAGATATGGCTACACCTTC. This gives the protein CASSRVTGTGRYGYTF.

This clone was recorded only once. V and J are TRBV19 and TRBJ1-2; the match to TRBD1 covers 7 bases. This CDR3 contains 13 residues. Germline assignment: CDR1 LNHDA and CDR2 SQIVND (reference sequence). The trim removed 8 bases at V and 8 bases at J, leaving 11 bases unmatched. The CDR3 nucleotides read TGTGCCAGTGGGGTTACGACAGGGCAGGGCTACACCTTC. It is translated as CASGVTTGQGYTF.

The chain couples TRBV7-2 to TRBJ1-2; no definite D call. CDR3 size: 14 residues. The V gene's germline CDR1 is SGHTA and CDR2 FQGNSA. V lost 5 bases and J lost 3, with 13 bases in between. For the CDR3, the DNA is TGTGCCAGCAGCCTTACAGAGGGTGACTATGGCTACACCTTC. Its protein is CASSLTEGDYGYTF.

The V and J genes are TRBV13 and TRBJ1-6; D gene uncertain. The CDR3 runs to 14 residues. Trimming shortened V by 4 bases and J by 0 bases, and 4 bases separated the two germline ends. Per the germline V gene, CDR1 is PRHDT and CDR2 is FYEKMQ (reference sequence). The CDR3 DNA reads TGTGCCAGCAGCTCCAGCTCCTATAATTCACCCCTCCACTTT. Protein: CASSSSSYNSPLHF.

CDR3: CASSNREGSVASPLHF. The CDR3 DNA follows: TGCGCCAGCAGCAATCGCGAAGGCTCGGTAGCTTCACCCCTCCACTTT. V usage is TRBV4-1 and J usage is TRBJ1-6; D unclear. Per the germline V gene, CDR1 is MGHRA and CDR2 is YSYEKL. This CDR3 has 16 amino acids. The V gene lost 5 bases and the J gene lost 9 bases, with 20 bases spanning the gap.

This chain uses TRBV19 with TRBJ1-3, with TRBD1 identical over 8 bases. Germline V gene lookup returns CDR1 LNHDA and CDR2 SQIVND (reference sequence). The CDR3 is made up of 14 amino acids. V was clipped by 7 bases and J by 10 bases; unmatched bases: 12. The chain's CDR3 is CASKDRVLFGTIYF. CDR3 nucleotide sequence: TGTGCCAGTAAGGACAGGGTTCTCTTCGGGACCATATATTTT.

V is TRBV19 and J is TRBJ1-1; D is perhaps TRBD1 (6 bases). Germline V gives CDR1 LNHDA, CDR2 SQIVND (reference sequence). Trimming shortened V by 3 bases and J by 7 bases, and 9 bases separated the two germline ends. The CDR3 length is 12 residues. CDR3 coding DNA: TGTGCCAGTAGTATGACAGGTATTGAAGCTTTCTTT. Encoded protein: CASSMTGIEAFF. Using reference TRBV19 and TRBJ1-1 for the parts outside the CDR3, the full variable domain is DGGITQSPKYLFRKEGQNVTLSCEQNLNHDAMYWYRQDPGQGLRLIYYSQIVNDFQKGDIAEGYSVSREKKESFPLTVTSAQKNPTAFYLCASSMTGIEAFFGQGTRLTVV.

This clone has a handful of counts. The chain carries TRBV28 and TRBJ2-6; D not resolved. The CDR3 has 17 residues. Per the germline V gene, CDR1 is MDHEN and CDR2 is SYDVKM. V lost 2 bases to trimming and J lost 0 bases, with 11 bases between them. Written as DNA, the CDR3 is TGTGCCAGCAGTTTAGACATACGCTCCTCTGGGGCCAACGTCCTGACTTTC. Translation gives CASSLDIRSSGANVLTF. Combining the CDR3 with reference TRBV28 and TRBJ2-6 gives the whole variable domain DVKVTQSSRYLVKRTGEKVFLECVQDMDHENMFWYRQDPGLGLRLIYFSYDVKMKEKGDIPEGYSVSREKKERFSLILESASTNQTSMYLCASSLDIRSSGANVLTFGAGSRLTVL.

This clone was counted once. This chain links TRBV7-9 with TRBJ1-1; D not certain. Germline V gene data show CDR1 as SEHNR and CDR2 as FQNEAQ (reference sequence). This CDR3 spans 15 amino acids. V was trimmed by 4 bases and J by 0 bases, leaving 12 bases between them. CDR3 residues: CASSSREQLNTEAFF. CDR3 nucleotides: TGTGCCAGCAGCTCGAGGGAACAGCTGAACACTGAAGCTTTCTTT.

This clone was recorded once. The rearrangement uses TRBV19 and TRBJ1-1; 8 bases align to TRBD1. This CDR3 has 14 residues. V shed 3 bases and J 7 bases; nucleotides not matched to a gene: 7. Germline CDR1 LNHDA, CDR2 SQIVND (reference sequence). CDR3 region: CASSIGGRGLEAFF. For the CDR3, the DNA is TGTGCCAGTAGTATCGGGGGCAGGGGGCTTGAAGCTTTCTTT.

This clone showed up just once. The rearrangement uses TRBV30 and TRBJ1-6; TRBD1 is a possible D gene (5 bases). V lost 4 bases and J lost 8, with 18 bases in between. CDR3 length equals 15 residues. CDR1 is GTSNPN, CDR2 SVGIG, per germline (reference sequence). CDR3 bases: TGTGCCTGGACAAACAGCGCGGGGCCTTATTCACCCCTCCACTTT. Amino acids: CAWTNSAGPYSPLHF.

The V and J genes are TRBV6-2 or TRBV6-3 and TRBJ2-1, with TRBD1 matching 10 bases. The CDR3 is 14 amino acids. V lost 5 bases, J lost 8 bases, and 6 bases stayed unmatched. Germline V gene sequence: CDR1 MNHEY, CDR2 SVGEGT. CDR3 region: CASSTGQGLDEQFF. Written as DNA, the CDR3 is TGTGCCAGCAGTACGGGACAGGGGTTAGATGAGCAGTTCTTC.

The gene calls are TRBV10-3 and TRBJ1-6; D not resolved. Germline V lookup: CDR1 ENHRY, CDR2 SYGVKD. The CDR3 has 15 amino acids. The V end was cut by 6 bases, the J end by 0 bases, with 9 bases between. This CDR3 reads CAIRKSYSYNSPLHF. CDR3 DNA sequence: TGTGCCATCAGAAAGAGTTACTCCTATAATTCACCCCTCCACTTT.

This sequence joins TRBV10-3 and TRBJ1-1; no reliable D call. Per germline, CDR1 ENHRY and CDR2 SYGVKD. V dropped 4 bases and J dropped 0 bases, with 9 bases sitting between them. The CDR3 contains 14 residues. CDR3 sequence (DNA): TGTGCCATCAGTGTGTCAGAGGTGAACACTGAAGCTTTCTTT. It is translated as CAISVSEVNTEAFF.

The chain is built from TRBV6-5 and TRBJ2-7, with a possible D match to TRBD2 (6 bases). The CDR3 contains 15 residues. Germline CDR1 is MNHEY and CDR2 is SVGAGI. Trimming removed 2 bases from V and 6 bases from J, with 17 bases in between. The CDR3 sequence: CASSYRAGTQAEQYF. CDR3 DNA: TGTGCCAGCAGTTACAGGGCGGGGACGCAGGCCGAGCAGTACTTC.

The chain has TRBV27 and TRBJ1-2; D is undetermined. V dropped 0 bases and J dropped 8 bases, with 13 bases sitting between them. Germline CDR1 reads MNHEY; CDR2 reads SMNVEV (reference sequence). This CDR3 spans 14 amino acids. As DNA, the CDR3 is TGTGCCAGCAGTTTATCCAGGCCAGCCCCGGGCTACACCTTC. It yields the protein CASSLSRPAPGYTF.